This T cell receptor (beta chain) appears in the sequencing data of a study of CD8 T cells in Susac syndrome. The CDR3 loop spans 14 amino acids. Germline values: CDR1 DFQATT, CDR2 SNEGSKA (reference sequence). V dropped 4 bases and J dropped 1 base, with 11 bases sitting between them. When the RNA was reverse transcribed, random hexamers were used with an input of roughly 0.5 to 1 ug. TCRdb ran MiXCR on the immunoSEQ multiplex PCR reads and lists one entry per CDR3 protein. The profile shows fewer than 150,000 distinct CDR3 sequences, about 95% of them singletons. The clonotype originates from a human donor with Susac syndrome. Sequences were obtained from CD8+ T cells from PBMCs. V is TRBV20-1 and J is TRBJ2-1; perhaps TRBD1 as D (6 bases). Here the CDR3 reads CSAIRDISYNEQFF. CDR3 DNA: TGCAGTGCTATAAGGGACATTTCCTACAATGAGCAGTTCTTC.